Listed below are T cell receptor beta chains from one sample, sequenced in a study of blood T cells in healthy people across ages. MiXCR, run by TCRdb on the 5' RACE reads, gives a single entry per CDR3 protein. The sample includes about 730,000 distinct CDR3 sequences, 35% to 45% of them seen just once. Sequenced input: blood. All receptors derive from a woman aged 60 to 75 in good health. Each CDR3 is given with its conserved first and last residue. Each record gives: D gene, J gene, clone size, V gene, CDR3 protein. A D gene is named only where the DNA matches it firmly. Clone size is stated in some rows and not others, as once, few, many or a class when expanded.

>.|TRBJ1-4|few|TRBV12-3/TRBV12-4
CASSLEGEKLFF
>TRBD2|TRBJ2-1|few|TRBV7-8
CASSPRWPGLAGVEQFF
>.|TRBJ2-1|.|TRBV6-1
CASSEGMSSYNEQFF
>.|TRBJ2-2|.|TRBV29-1
CSVEGSTGELFF
>.|TRBJ2-7|.|TRBV9
CASSVTERNNEQYF
>TRBD1|TRBJ2-7|many|TRBV12-3/TRBV12-4
CASSLRGQGVNEQYF
>.|TRBJ2-1|.|TRBV7-9
CASSFTGGGDAEQFF
>.|TRBJ1-2|few|TRBV29-1
CSVEEFGGSYGYTF
>TRBD2|TRBJ2-2|.|TRBV28
CASSSPTSGSTGELFF
>.|TRBJ2-5|once|TRBV6-2/TRBV6-3
CASSAFGPQYF
>.|TRBJ2-3|many|TRBV4-3
CASSQDGASTDTQYF
>TRBD2|TRBJ2-3|.|TRBV7-3
CASSPTSGGAPDTQYF
>.|TRBJ2-2|.|TRBV5-1
CASSLEAVVTGELFF
>TRBD2|TRBJ2-7|many|TRBV20-1
CSATGTSGSYEQYF
>.|TRBJ1-1|few|TRBV4-2
CASSQRLGTEAFF
>.|TRBJ2-5|.|TRBV18
CASIRDFGETQYF
>TRBD2|TRBJ2-7|many|TRBV7-8
CASSPTSGLTYEQYF
>TRBD1|TRBJ1-2|.|TRBV30
CAWTIQTGEGYTF
>.|TRBJ1-5|few|TRBV20-1
CSAAPPGKPQHF
>TRBD2|TRBJ2-5|.|TRBV20-1
CSAMPLAGVVILSEGETQYF
>.|TRBJ1-2|.|TRBV20-1
CSASGGAYGYTF